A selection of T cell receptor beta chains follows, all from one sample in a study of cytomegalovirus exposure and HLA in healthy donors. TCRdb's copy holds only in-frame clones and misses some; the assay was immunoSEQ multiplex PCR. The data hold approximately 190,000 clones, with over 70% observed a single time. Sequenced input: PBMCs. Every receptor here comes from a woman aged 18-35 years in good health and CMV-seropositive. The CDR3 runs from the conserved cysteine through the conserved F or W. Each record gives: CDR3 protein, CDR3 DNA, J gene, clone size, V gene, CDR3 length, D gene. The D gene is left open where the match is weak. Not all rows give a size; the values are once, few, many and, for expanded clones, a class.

CASSIAGTGWAAEQYF TGTGCCAGTAGTATAGCGGGGACAGGCTGGGCGGCCGAGCAGTACTTC TRBJ2-7 - TRBV19 16 TRBD1
CASSPPGLAGAGELFF TGTGCCAGCAGCCCTCCCGGACTAGCGGGGGCGGGGGAGCTGTTTTTT TRBJ2-2 - TRBV27 16 TRBD2
CAWRAGLNSPLHF TGTGCCTGGAGAGCAGGGTTAAATTCACCCCTCCACTTT TRBJ1-6 - TRBV30 13 -
CASSVGTLASDTQYF TGTGCCAGCAGCGTAGGGACACTAGCTTCAGATACGCAGTATTTT TRBJ2-3 - TRBV9 15 -
CASSLVGRSNTEAFF TGTGCCAGCAGCCTAGTTGGGAGGTCGAACACTGAAGCTTTCTTT TRBJ1-1 - TRBV11-1 15 -
CASSLHSPGQSNEQFF TGTGCCAGCAGCTTACACTCCCCGGGACAGTCTAATGAGCAGTTCTTC TRBJ2-1 - TRBV7-2 16 TRBD1
CASSHTPGDNEQFF TGTGCCAGCAGCCACACTCCCGGGGACAATGAGCAGTTCTTC TRBJ2-1 - TRBV4-2 14 -
CASGDNYEQYF TGTGCCAGCGGGGACAACTACGAGCAGTACTTC TRBJ2-7 - TRBV28 11 -
CASSLLPIATEAFF TGTGCCAGCAGCTTACTACCCATCGCGACTGAAGCTTTCTTT TRBJ1-1 - TRBV7-9 14 -
CATSTGGMGKEPLHF TGTGCCACCTCCACAGGGGGCATGGGTAAGGAACCCCTCCACTTT TRBJ1-6 - TRBV6-5 15 TRBD1
CASSGRTGLLLPDTQYF TGTGCCAGCAGCGGGCGGACAGGCCTATTACTACCAGATACGCAGTATTTT TRBJ2-3 - TRBV9 17 TRBD1
CASSSRQDTEAFF TGTGCCAGCAGCTCCCGACAGGACACTGAAGCTTTCTTT TRBJ1-1 - TRBV7-8 13 -
CASGSGGTGELFF TGTGCCAGCGGATCGGGGGGGACCGGGGAGCTGTTTTTT TRBJ2-2 - TRBV5-5 13 TRBD2
CASSAGPASFFYGYTF TGTGCCAGCAGCGCGGGACCGGCCAGTTTTTTCTATGGCTACACCTTC TRBJ1-2 - TRBV28 16 -
CASSQVRGSGANVLTF TGCGCCAGCAGCCAAGTAAGGGGCTCTGGGGCCAACGTCCTGACTTTC TRBJ2-6 - TRBV4-1 16 -
CASSFPQGVAGKTQYF TGTGCCAGCAGTTTCCCGCAGGGGGTCGCGGGGAAGACCCAGTACTTC TRBJ2-5 - TRBV6-6 16 -
CASSQTGGDQETQYF TGTGCCAGCAGTCAGACAGGGGGCGACCAAGAGACCCAGTACTTC TRBJ2-5 - TRBV28 15 TRBD1
CASSVAGGAQETQYF TGTGCCAGCAGTGTAGCGGGGGGGGCGCAAGAGACCCAGTACTTC TRBJ2-5 once TRBV2 15 TRBD2
CASSYVGGLKDTQYF TGTGCCAGCAGTTACGTGGGGGGGCTTAAAGATACGCAGTATTTT TRBJ2-3 - TRBV6-6 15 -
CASSSYRGPGGNEQFF TGTGCCAGCAGCTCCTACAGGGGGCCGGGGGGAAATGAGCAGTTCTTC TRBJ2-1 - TRBV11-2 16 TRBD1
CASSQGRNTGELFF TGTGCCAGCTCCCAGGGGCGAAACACCGGGGAGCTGTTTTTT TRBJ2-2 - TRBV18 14 -
CASSLSAGRYTDTQYF TGTGCCAGCAGTTTATCGGCAGGCCGGTACACAGATACGCAGTATTTT TRBJ2-3 - TRBV27 16 -
CASSGKSGGHNEQFF TGTGCCAGCAGTGGTAAGAGCGGGGGGCACAATGAGCAGTTCTTC TRBJ2-1 - TRBV2 15 TRBD2
CASSLTGLSGYTF TGTGCCAGCAGTTTGACAGGATTAAGTGGCTACACCTTC TRBJ1-2 once TRBV27 13 -
CASSFRQPQHF TGTGCCAGCAGTTTCAGGCAGCCCCAGCATTTT TRBJ1-5 - TRBV28 11 -
CASSLGPSGGVHEQYF TGCGCCAGCAGCTTGGGTCCTAGCGGGGGGGTCCACGAGCAGTACTTC TRBJ2-7 - TRBV5-1 16 TRBD2
CASSPTSTGNTEAFF TGTGCCAGCTCACCTACCTCGACAGGGAACACTGAAGCTTTCTTT TRBJ1-1 - TRBV18 15 -
CAIGAEGSTDTQYF TGTGCCATCGGGGCGGAGGGGAGCACAGATACGCAGTATTTT TRBJ2-3 - TRBV10-3 14 -
CSANRDSTADTQYF TGCAGCGCAAACCGGGATTCAACGGCGGATACGCAGTATTTT TRBJ2-3 - TRBV29-1 14 -
CASLIGTGTNSPLHF TGTGCCAGCTTAATCGGGACAGGCACGAATTCACCCCTCCACTTT TRBJ1-6 - TRBV6-5 15 TRBD1
CASSPSPSSGVYNEQFF TGTGCCAGCAGCCCCTCCCCTTCTAGCGGGGTCTACAATGAGCAGTTCTTC TRBJ2-1 - TRBV5-6 17 TRBD2